The clone carrying this TCR beta chain was recorded a few times. Its target is unknown. CDR1 is MNHEY and CDR2 is SVGAGI in the germline V gene. J gave up 1 base and V 6 bases, and 5 bases lay outside the gene matches. There are 14 residues in the CDR3. Other autoimmune diseases, uncontrolled infections, pregnancy and lactation each led to patient exclusion. The starting material, 10 ml of fresh peripheral blood, provided the PBMCs. This sample is drawn from a study of Graves' ophthalmopathy and Graves' hyperthyroidism. Study details: Peripheral blood collection took place at initial diagnosis, before any treatment. Study-wide results and limits: At 70.59% sensitivity and about 72% specificity, the model predicted progression of the ophthalmopathy.

RNA transcripts were the source from which TCR beta CDR3 regions were amplified. First-round RT-PCR with HTBI primers preceded a second-round multiplex PCR. TCRdb re-called the multiplex PCR reads with MiXCR, one entry per CDR3 protein. This sample has 600,000 to 950,000 distinct CDR3 sequences, with 40% found just once. The chain recombines TRBV6-5 with TRBJ2-5, with 7 bases aligning to TRBD2. Input material: peripheral blood. The sequence derives from an adult man with Graves' ophthalmopathy. CDR3 region: CASRPLAAQETQYF. The CDR3 DNA reads TGTGCCAGCAGGCCTCTAGCGGCCCAAGAGACCCAGTACTTC.